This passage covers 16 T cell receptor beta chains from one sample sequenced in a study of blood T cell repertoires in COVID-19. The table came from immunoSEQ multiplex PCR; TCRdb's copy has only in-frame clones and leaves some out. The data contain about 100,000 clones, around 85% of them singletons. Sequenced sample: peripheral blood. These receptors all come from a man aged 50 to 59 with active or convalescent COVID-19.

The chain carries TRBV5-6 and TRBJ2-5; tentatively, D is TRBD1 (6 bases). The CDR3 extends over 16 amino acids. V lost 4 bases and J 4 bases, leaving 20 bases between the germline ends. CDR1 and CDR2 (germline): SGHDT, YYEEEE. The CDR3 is CASSSQQGRLGETQYF. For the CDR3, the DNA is TGTGCCAGCAGCAGTCAACAGGGTAGATTGGGAGAGACCCAGTACTTC. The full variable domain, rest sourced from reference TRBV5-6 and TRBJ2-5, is DAGVTQSPTHLIKTRGQQVTLRCSPKSGHDTVSWYQQALGQGPQFIFQYYEEEERQRGNFPDRFSGHQFPNYSSELNVNALLLGDSALYLCASSSQQGRLGETQYFGPGTRLLVL.

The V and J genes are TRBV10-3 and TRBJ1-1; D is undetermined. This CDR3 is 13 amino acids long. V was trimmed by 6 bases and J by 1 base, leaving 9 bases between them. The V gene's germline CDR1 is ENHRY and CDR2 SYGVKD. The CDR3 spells CAIRVDTNTEAFF. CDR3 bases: TGTGCCATCAGGGTCGACACGAACACTGAAGCTTTCTTT.

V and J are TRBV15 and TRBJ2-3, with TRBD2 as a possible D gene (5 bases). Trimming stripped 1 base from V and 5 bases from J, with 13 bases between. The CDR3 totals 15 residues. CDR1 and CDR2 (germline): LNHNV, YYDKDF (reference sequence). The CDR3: CATSRGRAAGDTQYF. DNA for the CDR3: TGTGCCACCAGCAGAGGTAGGGCCGCGGGAGATACGCAGTATTTT.

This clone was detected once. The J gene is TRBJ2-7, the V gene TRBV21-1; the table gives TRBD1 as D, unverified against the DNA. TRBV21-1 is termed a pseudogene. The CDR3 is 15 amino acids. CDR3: CASKKGAASRYEQYF. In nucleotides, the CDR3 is TGTGCCAGCAAAAAAGGGGCGGCCAGTCGTTACGAGCAGTACTTC.

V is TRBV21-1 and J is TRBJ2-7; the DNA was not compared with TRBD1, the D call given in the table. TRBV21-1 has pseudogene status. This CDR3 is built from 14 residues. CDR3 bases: TGTGCCAGCAGCAACGGAGACAGGGGGCTCGAGCAGTACTTC. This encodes CASSNGDRGLEQYF.

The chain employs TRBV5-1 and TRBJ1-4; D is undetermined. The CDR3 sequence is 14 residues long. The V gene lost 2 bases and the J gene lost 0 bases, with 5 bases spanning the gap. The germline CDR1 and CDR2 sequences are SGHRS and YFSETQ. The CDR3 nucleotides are TGCGCCAGCAGCTTACGGGCAACTAATGAAAAACTGTTTTTT. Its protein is CASSLRATNEKLFF.

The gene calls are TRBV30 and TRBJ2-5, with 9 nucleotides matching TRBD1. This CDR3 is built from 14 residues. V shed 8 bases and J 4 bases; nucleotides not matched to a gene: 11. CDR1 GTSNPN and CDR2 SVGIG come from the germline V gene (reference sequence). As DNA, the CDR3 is TGTGCCGGAACACAGGGGGCTTCTGGAGAGACCCAGTACTTC. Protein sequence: CAGTQGASGETQYF.

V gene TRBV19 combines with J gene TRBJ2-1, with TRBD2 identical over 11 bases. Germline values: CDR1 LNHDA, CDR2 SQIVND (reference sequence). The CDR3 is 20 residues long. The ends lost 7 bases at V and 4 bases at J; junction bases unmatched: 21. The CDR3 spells CASTLGASGRPWNTYNEQFF. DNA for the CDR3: TGTGCCAGTACCCTCGGTGCTAGCGGGAGGCCCTGGAATACTTACAATGAGCAGTTCTTC.

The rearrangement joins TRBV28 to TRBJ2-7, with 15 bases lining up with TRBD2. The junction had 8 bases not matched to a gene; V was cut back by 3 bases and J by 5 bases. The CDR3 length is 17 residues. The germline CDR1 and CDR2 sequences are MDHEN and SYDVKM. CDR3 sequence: CASSFPGLAGGTDEQYF. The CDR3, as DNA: TGTGCCAGCAGTTTCCCGGGACTAGCGGGAGGAACCGACGAGCAGTACTTC.

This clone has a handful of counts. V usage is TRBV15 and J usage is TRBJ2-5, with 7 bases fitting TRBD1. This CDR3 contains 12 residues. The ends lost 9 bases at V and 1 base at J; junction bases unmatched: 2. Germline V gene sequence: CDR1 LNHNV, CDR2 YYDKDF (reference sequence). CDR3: CATGQLQETQYF. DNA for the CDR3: TGTGCCACGGGACAGCTCCAAGAGACCCAGTACTTC.

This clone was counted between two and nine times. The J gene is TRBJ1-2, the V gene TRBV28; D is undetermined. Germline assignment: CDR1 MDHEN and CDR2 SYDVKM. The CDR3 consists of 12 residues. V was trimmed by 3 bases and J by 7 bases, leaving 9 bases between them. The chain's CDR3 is CASSLRVGGYTF. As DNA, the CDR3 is TGTGCCAGCAGTTTGCGGGTAGGTGGCTACACCTTC.

In DNA, the CDR3 is TGTGCCAGCAACCCATTACTAGCGGGAGGATCAGATACGCAGTATTTT. It yields the protein CASNPLLAGGSDTQYF. V and J are TRBV27 and TRBJ2-3; TRBD2 matches at 12 bases. This CDR3 region has 16 residues. Germline CDR1 and CDR2: MNHEY and SMNVEV (reference sequence). V lost 7 bases, J lost 4 bases, and 9 bases stayed unmatched.

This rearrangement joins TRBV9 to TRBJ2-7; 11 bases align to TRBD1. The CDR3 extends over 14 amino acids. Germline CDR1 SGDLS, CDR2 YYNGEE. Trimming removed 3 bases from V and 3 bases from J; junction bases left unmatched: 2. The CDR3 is CASSGTGGHYEQYF. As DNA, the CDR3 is TGTGCCAGCAGCGGGACAGGGGGCCACTACGAGCAGTACTTC.

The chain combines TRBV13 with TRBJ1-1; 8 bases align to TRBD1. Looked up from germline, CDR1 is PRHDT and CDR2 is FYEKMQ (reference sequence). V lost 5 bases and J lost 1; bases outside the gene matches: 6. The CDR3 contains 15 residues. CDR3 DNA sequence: TGTGCCAGCAGCCGTCGGACAGGGAAGAACACTGAAGCTTTCTTT. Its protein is CASSRRTGKNTEAFF.

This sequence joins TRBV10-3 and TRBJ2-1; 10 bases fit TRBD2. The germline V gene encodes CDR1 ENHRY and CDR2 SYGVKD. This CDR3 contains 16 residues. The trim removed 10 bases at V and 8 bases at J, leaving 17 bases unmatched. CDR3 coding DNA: TGTGCCACCCAAAATCCCGAAGCGGGAGGGTTGGATGAGCAGTTCTTC. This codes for CATQNPEAGGLDEQFF.

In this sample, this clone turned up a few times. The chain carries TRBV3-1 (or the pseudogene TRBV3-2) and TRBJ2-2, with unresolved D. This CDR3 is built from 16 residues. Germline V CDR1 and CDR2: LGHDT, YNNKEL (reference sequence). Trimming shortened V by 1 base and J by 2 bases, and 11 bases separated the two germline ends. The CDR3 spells CASSQGPGSNTGELFF. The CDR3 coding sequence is TGTGCCAGCAGCCAAGGTCCTGGCTCAAACACCGGGGAGCTGTTTTTT.